Below are 24 T cell receptor beta chains sequenced from a single sample in a study of T cells after posttransplantation cyclophosphamide. Sequencing used immunoSEQ multiplex PCR; TCRdb keeps in-frame clones, though not all of them. Found here are 35,000 to 50,000 clones, 90% of them singletons; the top ten hold 2% to 2.5%. Busulfan-fludarabine conditioning, marrow transplant, and cyclophosphamide on days +3 and +4 were administered. Sequencing used PBMCs, obtained roughly 60 days after allogeneic stem cell transplant with posttransplant cyclophosphamide. The receptor set was obtained from a male patient aged 60-70 years who received an allogeneic stem cell transplant from a related donor and was CMV-positive. Some T cells here may be from the graft donor.

This chain joins TRBV5-6 and TRBJ2-3; 11 bases match TRBD2. V was clipped by 4 bases and J by 1 base; unmatched bases: 5. Per germline, CDR1 SGHDT and CDR2 YYEEEE. The CDR3 consists of 16 residues. In DNA, the CDR3 is TGTGCCAGCAGCCAAGAACTAGCGGGGGGCACAGATACGCAGTATTTT. Residues: CASSQELAGGTDTQYF.

The V and J genes are TRBV5-1 and TRBJ1-1, with 9 bases that match TRBD1. The germline V gene has CDR1 SGHRS and CDR2 YFSETQ. After removal of 7 bases from V and 2 bases from J, the junction contained 6 bases not matched to a gene. The CDR3 length is 14 residues. The CDR3: CASGGQGLNTEAFF. CDR3 in DNA: TGCGCCAGCGGGGGACAGGGACTAAACACTGAAGCTTTCTTT.

The genes are TRBV5-8 and TRBJ1-1, with D maybe TRBD1 (5 bases). V was trimmed by 2 bases and J by 8 bases, leaving 7 bases between them. The CDR3 extends over 11 amino acids. Germline CDR1 SGHTS, CDR2 YDEGEE. CDR3: CASSLRGEAFF. Written as DNA, the CDR3 is TGTGCCAGCAGCTTAAGGGGAGAAGCTTTCTTT.

The gene calls are TRBV23-1 and TRBJ1-5, with TRBD1 matching 9 bases. TRBV23-1 is noted as an ORF with a role that remains uncertain. The CDR3 length is 22 residues. The ends lost 6 bases at V and 0 bases at J; junction bases unmatched: 24. CDR3 protein: CASSLRIVSGTGTRGSNQPQHF. The CDR3 DNA reads as TGCGCCAGCAGCCTAAGAATTGTTTCCGGGACAGGGACTCGGGGTAGCAATCAGCCCCAGCATTTT.

The chain carries TRBV2 and TRBJ1-2, with 12 bases that match TRBD1. The CDR3 spans 15 residues. Germline loops: CDR1 SNHLY, CDR2 FYNNEI. J gave up 9 bases and V 7 bases, and 12 bases lay outside the gene matches. Here the CDR3 DNA reads TGTGCCAGCAAGGGACAGGGGGCCACGCCTCAGAGCTACACCTTC. This gives the protein CASKGQGATPQSYTF. Together with reference TRBV2 and TRBJ1-2, the CDR3 gives the full variable domain: EPEVTQTPSHQVTQMGQEVILRCVPISNHLYFYWYRQILGQKVEFLVSFYNNEISEKSEIFDDQFSVERPDGSNFTLKIRSTKLEDSAMYFCASKGQGATPQSYTFGSGTRLTVV.

The chain uses TRBV5-4 and TRBJ1-1; D not resolved. The CDR3 runs to 16 residues. Germline V CDR1 and CDR2: SGHNT, YYREEE (reference sequence). V dropped 1 base and J dropped 3 bases, with 16 bases sitting between them. The CDR3, as DNA: TGTGCCAGCAGCTTGTTCATTGGGCAGACGGACACTGAAGCTTTCTTT. Amino acid sequence: CASSLFIGQTDTEAFF.

DNA of the CDR3: TGTGCCAGCAGCGTCGCCCCCCAGGGTAAAGGAACTGAAGCTTTCTTT. Translated: CASSVAPQGKGTEAFF. The chain uses TRBV9 and TRBJ1-1; D might be TRBD1 (5 bases). CDR3 size: 16 residues. Between the trimmed V and J ends, which lost 2 bases and 5 bases, there was a span of 19 bases. The germline gives CDR1 SGDLS, CDR2 YYNGEE.

The table lists this clone with a count of one. The rearrangement uses TRBV7-9 and TRBJ1-2; D call uncertain. This CDR3 has 14 amino acids. The germline V gene encodes CDR1 SEHNR and CDR2 FQNEAQ (reference sequence). The CDR3 nucleotides read TGTGCTTTACTCCTAGAGGCTCGGGAATATGGCTACACCTTC. Translating gives CALLLEAREYGYTF.

This clone was counted a single time. The rearrangement links TRBV4-2 to TRBJ2-1, with 8 bases identical to TRBD1. J lost 0 bases, V lost 0 bases, and 10 bases had no gene match. CDR3 length: 19 residues. The V gene's germline CDR1 is LGHNA and CDR2 YNFKEQ. CDR3 sequence: CASSQEGRQGISSYNEQFF. In nucleotides, the CDR3 is TGTGCCAGCAGCCAAGAGGGGCGACAGGGGATCAGCTCCTACAATGAGCAGTTCTTC.

The chain has TRBV30 and TRBJ1-6; 7 nucleotides agree with TRBD1. Per germline, CDR1 GTSNPN and CDR2 SVGIG (reference sequence). V was pared by 0 bases and J by 8 bases, with 7 bases of the junction left unmatched. This CDR3 has 15 residues. For the CDR3, the DNA is TGTGCCTGGAGTGTACAGGGGTGGGGACATTCACCCCTCCACTTT. It translates to CAWSVQGWGHSPLHF.

This chain links TRBV5-5 with TRBJ1-1, with 8 positions matching TRBD1. This CDR3 is built from 16 residues. Germline CDR1 and CDR2: SGHKS and YYEKEE (reference sequence). V shed 4 bases and J 2 bases; nucleotides not matched to a gene: 10. The chain's CDR3 is CASSLSPGTGNTEAFF. CDR3 in DNA: TGTGCCAGCAGCCTAAGCCCCGGGACAGGCAACACTGAAGCTTTCTTT.

The gene calls are TRBV6-1 and TRBJ1-1, with TRBD1 identical over 8 bases. Germline CDR1 is MNHNS and CDR2 is SASEGT. CDR3 size: 13 residues. J was trimmed by 1 base and V by 9 bases; bases with no gene match: 4. CDR3 sequence reads: CASATGANTEAFF. CDR3 in DNA: TGTGCCAGTGCGACAGGGGCGAACACTGAAGCTTTCTTT.

The CDR3 DNA is TGTGCCAGCTCAGATGGACAGCCCCACACTGAAGCTTTCTTT. The encoded protein is CASSDGQPHTEAFF. V usage is TRBV18 and J usage is TRBJ1-1; D might be TRBD1 (6 bases). Germline lookup yields CDR1 KGHSH and CDR2 LQKENI. V dropped 5 bases and J dropped 3 bases, with 13 bases sitting between them. This CDR3 spans 14 amino acids.

V is TRBV1 and J is TRBJ1-2; the listed D gene, TRBD1, was not tested against the DNA. TRBV1 is noted as a pseudogene. This CDR3 has 17 residues. This chain's CDR3 is CTSSKRTGPPYNYGYTF. The DNA for the CDR3 is TGCACCAGCAGCAAGCGGACAGGGCCGCCCTATAACTATGGCTACACCTTC.

Points on this clone: The sample holds other DNA sequences that translate to the same CDR3. V and J are TRBV6-1 and TRBJ1-1; D is undetermined. This CDR3 has 13 residues. Looked up from germline, CDR1 is MNHNS and CDR2 is SASEGT. Deletions cut 7 bases from V and 6 bases from J, with 15 bases between. The CDR3 DNA reads TGTGCCAGCAAACCACCGAGTTACCCTGAAGCTTTCTTT. Protein product: CASKPPSYPEAFF.

V gene TRBV27 combines with J gene TRBJ1-6, with unresolved D. Germline CDR1 MNHEY, CDR2 SMNVEV (reference sequence). V was cut by 3 bases and J by 6 bases, with 24 bases left in between. This CDR3 has 19 residues. The CDR3 region is CASSFLLGGQRSPNSPLHF. CDR3 coding DNA: TGTGCCAGCAGTTTCTTGCTTGGCGGGCAAAGGTCCCCTAATTCACCCCTCCACTTT.

In this sample, this clone turned up once. The conserved closing phenylalanine or tryptophan is absent in this CDR3, likely reflecting a read error. The DNA is left out, because the CDR3 cannot be placed on it with certainty; the CDR3 is given as TCRdb lists it. This chain links TRBV4-1 with TRBJ1-2; the table's D gene call, TRBD1, was not cross checked with the DNA. The CDR3 is 14 residues long, ends included. Germline V gives CDR1 MGHRA, CDR2 YSYEKL. CDR3 amino acids: CASSQDISGTPAEV.

This chain connects TRBV4-1 to TRBJ2-5; 9 bases match TRBD1. The CDR3 loop spans 15 amino acids. Looked up from germline, CDR1 is MGHRA and CDR2 is YSYEKL. With 6 bases clipped from V and 4 bases from J, the junction kept 9 bases outside the gene matches. As DNA, the CDR3 is TGCGCCAGCAGACAGGGGGCAGTGGGGACAGAGACCCAGTACTTC. Protein sequence: CASRQGAVGTETQYF.

The rearrangement links TRBV6-7 to TRBJ2-5, with TRBD2 matching over 12 bases. TRBV6-7 is recorded as an ORF, its role being uncertain. The CDR3 loop spans 16 amino acids. The V gene end was trimmed by 5 bases and the J gene end by 7 bases; junction bases not matched to a gene: 11. CDR3 residues: CASSPTSGGHPVTQYF. CDR3 coding DNA: TGTGCCAGCAGTCCGACTAGCGGGGGCCACCCTGTGACCCAGTACTTC.

The V and J genes are TRBV7-8 and TRBJ2-7, with TRBD1 as a possible D gene (5 bases). This CDR3 is built from 13 residues. Trimming shortened V by 2 bases and J by 6 bases, and 11 bases separated the two germline ends. The germline gives CDR1 SGHVS, CDR2 FQNEAQ. The CDR3 loop is CASSLSPRAEQYF. CDR3 DNA sequence: TGTGCCAGCAGCTTAAGCCCCAGGGCCGAGCAGTACTTC.

This rearrangement joins TRBV19 to TRBJ1-1, with 7 bases aligning to TRBD1. Germline CDR1 is LNHDA and CDR2 is SQIVND (reference sequence). The length of the CDR3 is 14 residues. With 7 bases clipped from V and 7 bases from J, the junction kept 12 bases outside the gene matches. The CDR3 nucleotides are TGTGCCAGTAAATCAGAGGGGGCCGGGGGTGAAGCTTTCTTT. Protein product: CASKSEGAGGEAFF. The complete variable domain, with remaining parts taken from reference TRBV19 and TRBJ1-1, reads DGGITQSPKYLFRKEGQNVTLSCEQNLNHDAMYWYRQDPGQGLRLIYYSQIVNDFQKGDIAEGYSVSREKKESFPLTVTSAQKNPTAFYLCASKSEGAGGEAFFGQGTRLTVV.

The chain combines TRBV10-3 with TRBJ1-1, with TRBD1 as a possible D gene (6 bases). CDR1 ENHRY and CDR2 SYGVKD come from the germline V gene. Trimming removed 10 bases from V and 1 base from J, with 10 bases in between. The CDR3 contains 12 residues. The CDR3 DNA reads TGTGCCAGCGGGGGGGCGAACACTGAAGCTTTCTTT. As protein: CASGGANTEAFF.

CDR3 DNA sequence: TGTGCCAGCAGTTCAACCCCTGGGGGGGACAATTCACCCCTCCACTTT. The encoded protein is CASSSTPGGDNSPLHF. This chain connects TRBV6-5 to TRBJ1-6; D may be TRBD1 (5 bases). Trimming removed 4 bases from V and 7 bases from J, with 17 bases in between. The CDR3 totals 16 residues. CDR1 MNHEY and CDR2 SVGAGI come from the germline V gene.

The chain recombines TRBV4-1 with TRBJ2-3; TRBD2 matches at 8 bases. The length of the CDR3 is 17 residues. Germline V lookup: CDR1 MGHRA, CDR2 YSYEKL. V lost 1 base to trimming and J lost 0 bases; unmatched junction nucleotides: 6. The CDR3 DNA follows: TGCGCCAGCAGCCAAGGTGGTCGGGGGGGTAGCACAGATACGCAGTATTTT. Translated: CASSQGGRGGSTDTQYF.